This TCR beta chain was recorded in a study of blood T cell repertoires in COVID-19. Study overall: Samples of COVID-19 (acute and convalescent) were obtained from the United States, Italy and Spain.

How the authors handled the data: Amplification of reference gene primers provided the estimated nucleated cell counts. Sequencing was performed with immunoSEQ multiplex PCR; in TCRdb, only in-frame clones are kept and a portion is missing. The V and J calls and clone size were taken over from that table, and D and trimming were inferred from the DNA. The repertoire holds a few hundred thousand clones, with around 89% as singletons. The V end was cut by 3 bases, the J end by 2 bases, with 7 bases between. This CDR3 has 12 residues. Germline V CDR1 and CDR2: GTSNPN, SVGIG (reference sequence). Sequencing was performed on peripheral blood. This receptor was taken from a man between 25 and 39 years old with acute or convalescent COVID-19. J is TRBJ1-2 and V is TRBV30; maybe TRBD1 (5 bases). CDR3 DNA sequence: TGTGCCTGGAGCAGGGAAAACTATGGCTACACCTTC. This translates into CAWSRENYGYTF. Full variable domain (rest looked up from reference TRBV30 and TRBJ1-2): SQTIHQWPATLVQPVGSPLSLECTVEGTSNPNLYWYRQAAGRGLQLLFYSVGIGQISSEVPQNLSASRPQDRQFILSSKKLLLSDSGFYLCAWSRENYGYTFGSGTRLTVV.